The 11 T cell receptor beta chains in this list originate from one sample, sequenced in a study of CD8 T cells in Susac syndrome (dated by TCRdb to the late 2010s). Libraries came from the immunoSEQ multiplex PCR assay. RNA was extracted using the RNeasy kit, and roughly 0.5 to 1 microgram was reverse transcribed with random hexamers. The public reads were quality trimmed at Q25 with fastp and then assembled into clones with MiXCR by TCRdb, keeping productive beta chains. Rows are unified per CDR3 protein, each entry keeping the most common DNA and genes. This sample gives 200,000 to 250,000 distinct CDR3 sequences in total; roughly 93% of them show up just once. The ten largest clones take up 0.07% to 0.09% of the sample. Sample: CD4+ T cells from PBMCs. The receptor source for this set is a human donor with multiple sclerosis.

This clonotype was seen once. The J gene is TRBJ2-3, the V gene TRBV20-1; D is ambiguous. The germline gives CDR1 DFQATT, CDR2 SNEGSKA (reference sequence). V lost 0 bases, J lost 5 bases, and 15 bases lay in between. The CDR3 runs to 15 residues. The CDR3 bases are TGCAGTGCTAGAGATCCTTCCGTGGTGATAGATACGCAGTATTTT. Protein: CSARDPSVVIDTQYF.

The chain carries TRBV6-5 and TRBJ2-4; no definite D call. From germline, CDR1 is MNHEY and CDR2 SVGAGI. This CDR3 is 13 amino acids long. V shed 0 bases and J shed 10 bases, with 10 bases lying between them. The CDR3 DNA reads TGTGCCAGCAGTTACTCTAGGCAGACAATTCAGTACTTC. It is translated as CASSYSRQTIQYF.

This chain uses TRBV4-2 with TRBJ1-2, with TRBD1 as a possible D gene (6 bases). The germline gives CDR1 LGHNA, CDR2 YNFKEQ. Trimming shortened V by 0 bases and J by 5 bases, and 13 bases separated the two germline ends. The CDR3 is made up of 15 amino acids. CDR3 amino acids: CASSQDGWTVYGYTF. The CDR3 coding sequence is TGTGCCAGCAGCCAAGATGGTTGGACAGTTTATGGCTACACCTTC.

This clonotype occurred a few times. This rearrangement joins TRBV12-3 or TRBV12-4 to TRBJ1-4, with 8 bases aligning to TRBD1. The CDR3 length is 13 residues. The ends lost 6 bases at V and 8 bases at J; junction bases unmatched: 5. CDR3 bases: TGTGCCAGCAGCACCGGGACAGGAGAAAAACTGTTTTTT. This sequence encodes CASSTGTGEKLFF.

This chain links TRBV20-1 with TRBJ2-7; TRBD1 aligns across 8 bases. J gave up 4 bases and V 4 bases, and 3 bases lay outside the gene matches. Germline V lookup: CDR1 DFQATT, CDR2 SNEGSKA (reference sequence). There are 12 residues in the CDR3. In nucleotides, the CDR3 is TGCAGTGCTACAGGGGGCGGATACGAGCAGTACTTC. This sequence encodes CSATGGGYEQYF.

V gene TRBV11-2 combines with J gene TRBJ2-7; D uncertain. The CDR3 is 12 residues long. With 8 bases removed from V and 0 bases from J, the gap between germline ends came to 8 bases. From germline, CDR1 is SGHAT and CDR2 FQNNGV. CDR3 loop: CASPRPSYEQYF. The CDR3 region has the DNA TGTGCCAGCCCGAGACCCTCCTACGAGCAGTACTTC.

The V and J genes are TRBV6-6 and TRBJ2-1; D may match TRBD1 or TRBD2 (5 bases each). The V and J ends lost 5 bases and 14 bases respectively, with 16 bases between them. Germline CDR1 MNHNY, CDR2 SVGAGI (reference sequence). The CDR3 covers 12 residues. The CDR3 protein is CASSKTEGYEFF. CDR3 sequence (DNA): TGTGCCAGCAGTAAGACTGAGGGGTACGAGTTCTTC.

This rearrangement joins TRBV7-9 to TRBJ1-3; D is undetermined. The V end was cut by 3 bases, the J end by 0 bases, with 9 bases between. This CDR3 spans 15 amino acids. Germline lookup yields CDR1 SEHNR and CDR2 FQNEAQ (reference sequence). The CDR3 sequence is CASSFYGNSGNTIYF. The CDR3 DNA reads as TGTGCCAGCAGCTTCTATGGGAACTCTGGAAACACCATATATTTT.

The chain couples TRBV29-1 to TRBJ2-7; a possible D gene is TRBD2 (6 bases). CDR1 and CDR2 (germline): SQVTM, ANQGSEA. The CDR3 extends over 14 amino acids. The V gene lost 1 base and the J gene lost 3 bases, with 13 bases spanning the gap. The CDR3 DNA reads TGCAGCGTTGAAGGTGGCCAGGGAGGCTACGAGCAGTACTTC. Translating gives CSVEGGQGGYEQYF.

The chain uses TRBV4-1 and TRBJ2-5, with 8 bases lining up with TRBD2. In germline, CDR1 is MGHRA, CDR2 YSYEKL. Trimming took 0 bases from V and 4 from J; bases not matched to a gene: 1. This CDR3 region has 14 residues. The DNA of the CDR3 is TGCGCCAGCAGCCAAGAGGGGACTAGAGAGACCCAGTACTTC. This encodes CASSQEGTRETQYF.

The genes are TRBV25-1 and TRBJ1-1, with D perhaps TRBD1 (5 bases). CDR3 size: 13 residues. Germline-derived CDR1 and CDR2 are MGHDK and SYGVNS. The V end lost 4 bases, the J end lost 5 bases, and 11 bases lay between the germline ends. The CDR3 DNA reads as TGTGCCAGCAGTGGAGGGACGCGGACTGAAGCTTTCTTT. It yields the protein CASSGGTRTEAFF. Filled out from reference TRBV25-1 and TRBJ1-1, the complete variable domain reads EADIYQTPRYLVIGTGKKITLECSQTMGHDKMYWYQQDPGMELHLIHYSYGVNSTEKGDLSSESTVSRIRTEHFPLTLESARPSHTSQYLCASSGGTRTEAFFGQGTRLTVV.